This T cell receptor (beta chain) was captured in a study of cytomegalovirus exposure and HLA in healthy donors. Study-wide results and caveats: In a later analysis, at a false discovery rate of 0.05, roughly 17,000 TCR beta sequences matched HLA alleles. Only CMV serostatus was available as immune exposure information.

V was pared by 5 bases and J by 4 bases, with 17 bases between. The CDR3 length is 15 residues. Germline V lookup: CDR1 PRHDT, CDR2 FYEKMQ (reference sequence). This clone has more than one count but fewer than ten. Its target is unknown. PCR primers comprised 60 Vbeta and 13 Jbeta primers. Assay used: immunoSEQ multiplex PCR; TCRdb lists only in-frame clones, some missing. The profile shows 85,000 to 100,000 clones, less than 70% of them singletons. Sequencing used PBMCs. J is TRBJ2-5 and V is TRBV13; TRBD2 is a possible D gene (5 bases). This TCR was recovered from a human donor in good health. For the CDR3, the DNA is TGTGCCAGCAGCCGCCTCGCCGAGGGCCGAGAGACCCAGTACTTC. Protein: CASSRLAEGRETQYF. The entire variable domain, with the rest obtained from reference TRBV13 and TRBJ2-5, is as follows: AAGVIQSPRHLIKEKRETATLKCYPIPRHDTVYWYQQGPGQDPQFLISFYEKMQSDKGSIPDRFSAQQFSDYHSELNMSSLELGDSALYFCASSRLAEGRETQYFGPGTRLLVL.